Each of the 31 T cell receptor beta chains below was sequenced from the same sample in a study of T cell responses to AZD1222 COVID-19 vaccine. The method was immunoSEQ multiplex PCR; TCRdb's version includes in-frame clones alone and lacks a portion of them. In the table there are 200,000 to 250,000 clones, about 95% of which are singletons. Sequenced here: peripheral blood, sampled 28 days after the second dose of the MenACWY control vaccine. All receptors come from an adult who received the MenACWY meningococcal vaccine as a control.

This clone was seen only once. The V and J genes are TRBV7-2 and TRBJ2-1, with D perhaps TRBD1 (6 bases). The CDR3 covers 14 residues. Looked up from germline, CDR1 is SGHTA and CDR2 is FQGNSA. Trimming cost V 3 bases and J 7 bases, with 13 bases left between them. CDR3 residues: CASSFVQGMNEQFF. The CDR3 DNA is TGTGCCAGCAGCTTCGTACAGGGAATGAATGAGCAGTTCTTC.

The rearrangement joins TRBV7-9 to TRBJ2-3; TRBD2 aligns across 7 bases. The CDR3 runs to 16 residues. Trimming took 2 bases from V and 4 from J; bases not matched to a gene: 9. Germline-derived CDR1 and CDR2 are SEHNR and FQNEAQ (reference sequence). CDR3 amino acids: CASSLKKSGMADTQYF. The CDR3 DNA reads TGTGCCAGCAGCTTAAAAAAAAGCGGGATGGCAGATACGCAGTATTTT.

The chain uses TRBV12-3 or TRBV12-4 and TRBJ1-2; 7 nucleotides line up with TRBD1. The CDR3 runs to 12 residues. V was pared by 7 bases and J by 9 bases, with 8 bases of the junction left unmatched. The CDR3 loop is CASNSGTESYTF. CDR3 nucleotide sequence: TGTGCCAGCAACTCCGGGACAGAGAGCTACACCTTC.

The J gene is TRBJ2-3, the V gene TRBV27; unclear D gene. Germline CDR1 is MNHEY and CDR2 is SMNVEV (reference sequence). Between the trimmed V and J ends, which lost 6 bases and 2 bases, there was a span of 9 bases. The CDR3 is made up of 13 amino acids. In DNA form, the CDR3 reads TGTGCCAGCAGCAGATTCCCCACAGATACGCAGTATTTT. Translated, it gives CASSRFPTDTQYF.

The J gene is TRBJ1-2, the V gene TRBV19; D remains unclear. With 5 bases removed from V and 4 bases from J, the gap between germline ends came to 20 bases. From germline, CDR1 is LNHDA and CDR2 SQIVND (reference sequence). The CDR3 is 16 amino acids. This CDR3 is CASSLQLPGGFYGYTF. CDR3 nucleotide sequence: TGTGCCAGTAGTCTACAGCTCCCGGGCGGCTTCTATGGCTACACCTTC.

This chain uses TRBV5-1 with TRBJ2-2; 8 bases line up with TRBD1. Germline V gene sequence: CDR1 SGHRS, CDR2 YFSETQ. The CDR3 runs to 13 residues. With V trimmed by 8 bases and J by 6 bases, 6 bases remained unmatched. In DNA form, the CDR3 reads TGCGCCAGTACGGACAGGGCTGCCGGGGAGCTGTTTTTT. The encoded protein is CASTDRAAGELFF.

The chain uses TRBV28 and TRBJ1-4, with D unclear. CDR3 length: 15 residues. CDR1 and CDR2 (germline): MDHEN, SYDVKM. V was trimmed by 2 bases and J by 4 bases, leaving 11 bases between them. Here the CDR3 DNA reads TGTGCCAGCAGTTTAGTCACAGTGGATAATGAAAAACTGTTTTTT. It yields the protein CASSLVTVDNEKLFF.

The chain is built from TRBV19 and TRBJ1-3; possible D gene TRBD1, 6 bases. The CDR3 covers 16 residues. Germline values: CDR1 LNHDA, CDR2 SQIVND (reference sequence). Deletions cut 6 bases from V and 0 bases from J, with 15 bases between. The CDR3 is CASRGGGPYSGNTIYF. The CDR3 region has the DNA TGTGCCAGTAGAGGTGGGGGGCCCTACTCTGGAAACACCATATATTTT.

The chain combines TRBV11-2 with TRBJ1-3; D ambiguous. Germline V gene data show CDR1 as SGHAT and CDR2 as FQNNGV. CDR3 size: 12 residues. Trimming stripped 5 bases from V and 15 bases from J, with 17 bases between. In nucleotides, the CDR3 is TGTGCCAGCAGCACAAATGACAAGGCTCAATATTTT. It codes for CASSTNDKAQYF.

The chain has TRBV28 and TRBJ1-1, with 7 bases aligning to TRBD1. This CDR3 is built from 15 residues. The V gene's germline CDR1 is MDHEN and CDR2 SYDVKM. With V trimmed by 6 bases and J by 0 bases, 7 bases remained unmatched. CDR3: CASRQGFSLNTEAFF. CDR3 nucleotide sequence: TGTGCCAGCAGACAGGGGTTCTCCTTGAACACTGAAGCTTTCTTT.

The chain combines TRBV4-1 with TRBJ1-5; D uncertain. Germline V lookup: CDR1 MGHRA, CDR2 YSYEKL. Trimming cost V 4 bases and J 0 bases, with 7 bases left between them. CDR3 length: 14 amino acids. As DNA, the CDR3 is TGCGCCAGCAGCCTCGGATATAGCAATCAGCCCCAGCATTTT. Its protein product is CASSLGYSNQPQHF.

V gene TRBV7-2 combines with J gene TRBJ1-5; 8 nucleotides agree with TRBD1. The CDR3 is 15 amino acids. J lost 2 bases, V lost 5 bases, and 5 bases had no gene match. Germline CDR1 SGHTA, CDR2 FQGNSA. The CDR3 DNA reads TGTGCCAGCAGCCTTGACAGGGGAGGCAATCAGCCCCAGCATTTT. This translates into CASSLDRGGNQPQHF. The full variable domain, with the rest looked up from reference TRBV7-2 and TRBJ1-5, is GAGVSQSPSNKVTEKGKDVELRCDPISGHTALYWYRQSLGQGLEFLIYFQGNSAPDKSGLPSDRFSAERTGGSVSTLTIQRTQQEDSAVYLCASSLDRGGNQPQHFGDGTRLSIL.

This sequence joins TRBV18 and TRBJ2-3, with D perhaps given as TRBD1 or TRBD2 (6 bases each). V lost 3 bases, J lost 2 bases, and 15 bases lay in between. CDR1 is KGHSH and CDR2 is LQKENI in the germline V gene. This CDR3 has 16 amino acids. In nucleotides, the CDR3 is TGTGCCAGCTCACCCAGCGGGTCAGGGGACACAGATACGCAGTATTTT. Translated: CASSPSGSGDTDTQYF.

The rearrangement uses TRBV11-1 and TRBJ2-7; D possibly matches TRBD1 or TRBD2 (5 bases each). V was shortened by 6 bases and J by 3 bases, with 15 bases between the two germline ends. The CDR3 has 14 residues. CDR1 is SGHAT, CDR2 FQDESV, per germline (reference sequence). The CDR3 spells CASSQTGTIYEQYF. In nucleotides, the CDR3 is TGTGCCAGCAGTCAGACCGGGACCATCTACGAGCAGTACTTC.

V and J are TRBV19 and TRBJ2-7; D is perhaps TRBD1 (5 bases). This CDR3 spans 13 amino acids. The V end was cut by 3 bases, the J end by 3 bases, with 9 bases between. Germline CDR1 and CDR2: LNHDA and SQIVND (reference sequence). The CDR3 protein is CASSMWGNYEQYF. For the CDR3, the DNA is TGTGCCAGTAGTATGTGGGGCAACTACGAGCAGTACTTC.

This chain connects TRBV7-8 to TRBJ1-5, with D possibly being TRBD1 (5 bases). Germline V lookup: CDR1 SGHVS, CDR2 FQNEAQ. The CDR3 extends over 16 amino acids. V dropped 5 bases and J dropped 10 bases, with 24 bases sitting between them. CDR3 sequence (DNA): TGTGCCAGCAGCGCAAACACGGGGGGGTCCAATGGTCCCCAGCATTTT. Its translation is CASSANTGGSNGPQHF.

The V and J genes are TRBV13 and TRBJ1-5; maybe TRBD1 (5 bases). Germline V gene lookup returns CDR1 PRHDT and CDR2 FYEKMQ (reference sequence). The CDR3 runs to 13 residues. Trimming pared 0 bases from V and 7 bases from J, leaving 7 bases between. The CDR3 loop reads CASSLGGGQPQHF. The CDR3 DNA reads as TGTGCCAGCAGCTTAGGGGGGGGGCAGCCCCAGCATTTT.

This chain uses TRBV27 with TRBJ1-5, with unresolved D. CDR1 is MNHEY and CDR2 is SMNVEV in the germline V gene (reference sequence). This CDR3 contains 16 residues. Trimming removed 2 bases at V and 5 bases at J, with 16 bases between. CDR3 bases: TGTGCCAGCAGTTTACTATTTTCGGGTCTAGATCAGCCCCAGCATTTT. Its protein product is CASSLLFSGLDQPQHF.

V is TRBV6-5 and J is TRBJ1-2; D unclear. CDR1 and CDR2 from the germline V gene are MNHEY and SVGAGI. The CDR3 spans 13 residues. The V end lost 2 bases, the J end lost 7 bases, and 11 bases lay between the germline ends. The CDR3 DNA sequence: TGTGCCAGCAGTTACGGATCCGGGAGTGGCTACACCTTC. This sequence encodes CASSYGSGSGYTF.

This chain links TRBV27 with TRBJ1-1; D remains ambiguous. The CDR3 is made up of 12 amino acids. Trimming took 8 bases from V and 11 from J, leaving 18 bases between them. Germline CDR1 is MNHEY and CDR2 is SMNVEV (reference sequence). CDR3 in DNA: TGTGCCAGCCCGACGAAGGACCTGGTGGCTTTCTTT. This codes for CASPTKDLVAFF.

This clone showed up just a few times. The J gene is TRBJ2-7, the V gene TRBV6-1, with TRBD1 matching 8 bases. V lost 2 bases and J lost 2; bases outside the gene matches: 8. Germline V gene data show CDR1 as MNHNS and CDR2 as SASEGT. This CDR3 has 16 residues. This CDR3 reads CASSEQTGTGAYEQYF. CDR3 nucleotide sequence: TGTGCCAGCAGTGAACAGACCGGGACAGGCGCCTACGAGCAGTACTTC.

About this clone itself: One junction end does not reproduce the germline sequence, and a read error may be involved. The chain carries TRBV7-2 and TRBJ1-1; 11 bases align to TRBD1. The CDR3 is made up of 13 amino acids. CDR1 SGHTA and CDR2 FQGNSA come from the germline V gene. DNA for the CDR3: TGTGCCAGCAGCTTACCGGGACAGGGGGTCAGTGTCTTT. Translation: CASSLPGQGVSVF.

This chain links TRBV7-8 with TRBJ1-3; D may be TRBD1 (5 bases). With 1 base removed from V and 0 bases from J, the gap between germline ends came to 13 bases. This CDR3 has 17 amino acids. Germline lookup yields CDR1 SGHVS and CDR2 FQNEAQ. The CDR3 here is CASSLGFHGASGNTIYF. Here the CDR3 DNA reads TGTGCCAGCAGCTTAGGGTTCCACGGGGCCTCTGGAAACACCATATATTTT. The entire variable domain, with the rest obtained from reference TRBV7-8 and TRBJ1-3, is as follows: GAGVSQSPRYKVAKRGQDVALRCDPISGHVSLFWYQQALGQGPEFLTYFQNEAQLDKSGLPSDRFFAERPEGSVSTLKIQRTQQEDSAVYLCASSLGFHGASGNTIYFGEGSWLTVV.

This rearrangement joins TRBV5-1 to TRBJ1-1; 10 bases fit TRBD1. CDR3 length equals 19 residues. Germline values: CDR1 SGHRS, CDR2 YFSETQ. Unmatched junction bases numbered 12, after V lost 0 bases and J lost 1 base. The CDR3 DNA reads as TGCGCCAGCAGCTTGGGGGGACGGGACAGGGGTGAAAGGAACACTGAAGCTTTCTTT. Protein product: CASSLGGRDRGERNTEAFF.

V is TRBV27 and J is TRBJ2-3; D call uncertain. Germline CDR1 is MNHEY and CDR2 is SMNVEV (reference sequence). The length of the CDR3 is 16 residues. Trimming stripped 0 bases from V and 4 bases from J, with 14 bases between. CDR3 nucleotides: TGTGCCAGCAGTTTATCGGCGGTTGGGTTTTCAGATACGCAGTATTTT. Amino acids: CASSLSAVGFSDTQYF.

This clone showed up just once. V gene TRBV27 combines with J gene TRBJ2-2; 9 bases match TRBD2. Germline CDR1 is MNHEY and CDR2 is SMNVEV (reference sequence). The CDR3 covers 15 residues. With 8 bases clipped from V and 7 bases from J, the junction kept 11 bases outside the gene matches. The CDR3 loop reads CASGQRTSANGELFF. The CDR3 bases are TGTGCCAGCGGACAGCGGACTAGCGCAAACGGGGAGCTGTTTTTT.

This chain uses TRBV6-5 with TRBJ1-1, with D possibly TRBD1 on 5 matching bases. Trimming removed 0 bases at V and 4 bases at J, with 9 bases between. CDR3 length equals 14 residues. The V gene's germline CDR1 is MNHEY and CDR2 SVGAGI. CDR3: CASSYSEGSTEAFF. The CDR3 nucleotides are TGTGCCAGCAGTTACTCGGAGGGGAGCACTGAAGCTTTCTTT.

The gene calls are TRBV5-4 and TRBJ1-2; tentative D call: TRBD1 (5 bases). The V gene lost 4 bases and the J gene lost 1 base, with 14 bases spanning the gap. The germline V gene has CDR1 SGHNT and CDR2 YYREEE (reference sequence). The CDR3 is 15 residues long. CDR3 protein: CASSIPGPSNYGYTF. The CDR3 coding sequence is TGTGCCAGCAGCATTCCGGGACCCAGTAACTATGGCTACACCTTC.

The CDR3: CATSRPGTGGSNEQFF. The DNA of the CDR3 is TGTGCCACCAGCAGACCCGGGACAGGGGGATCCAATGAGCAGTTCTTC. J is TRBJ2-1 and V is TRBV15; 11 bases map to TRBD1. The ends lost 2 bases at V and 6 bases at J; junction bases unmatched: 6. Per germline, CDR1 LNHNV and CDR2 YYDKDF (reference sequence). CDR3 length equals 16 residues.

Concerning this clone: The conserved final phenylalanine or tryptophan is absent from the CDR3, which likely points to a read error. The DNA is left out, because the CDR3 cannot be placed on it with certainty; the CDR3 is given as TCRdb lists it. The rearrangement links TRBV19 to TRBJ2-7; the table assigns TRBD2, which was not confirmed against the DNA. The CDR3 is 10 amino acids in total, end residues counted. In germline, CDR1 is LNHDA, CDR2 SQIVND (reference sequence). The CDR3: CARQELASPL.

This clone showed up just once. The chain recombines TRBV10-2 with TRBJ2-3; D may correspond to TRBD1 or TRBD2 (5 bases each). The CDR3 consists of 16 residues. V dropped 0 bases and J dropped 6 bases, with 16 bases sitting between them. Germline V gives CDR1 WSHSY, CDR2 SAAADI. The CDR3: CASSESLRGAGDTQYF. DNA for the CDR3: TGCGCCAGCAGTGAGTCTCTTCGGGGAGCAGGGGATACGCAGTATTTT.